These 4 T cell receptor beta chains originate from one sample sequenced in a study of patients and donors after allogeneic stem cell transplantation. One entry per CDR3 protein results from TCRdb running MiXCR on the RT-PCR reads. Among about 230,000 distinct CDR3 sequences listed, around an eighth were seen once. Sequencing was performed on blood, either unsorted or a sorted T cell fraction (not recorded which). The receptors shown here come from a human donor who was either an allogeneic HSCT recipient or a stem cell or donor lymphocyte infusion donor (not recorded which). It is not recorded whose cells these are; they may come from a transplant donor.

The chain combines TRBV7-2 with TRBJ2-7, with 11 bases lining up with TRBD2. CDR1 and CDR2 from the germline V gene are SGHTA and FQGNSA. The CDR3 runs to 14 residues. J lost 4 bases, V lost 4 bases, and 3 bases had no gene match. In nucleotides, the CDR3 is TGTGCCAGCAGCTATAGCGGGGGGGCGTACGAGCAGTACTTC. It codes for CASSYSGGAYEQYF.

This clonotype occurred a few times. The CDR3 nucleotides are TGTGCCAGTAGTATGCTGGCTAACACTGAAGCTTTCTTT. Its protein is CASSMLANTEAFF. The rearrangement joins TRBV19 to TRBJ1-1; D is ambiguous. Germline V lookup: CDR1 LNHDA, CDR2 SQIVND (reference sequence). CDR3 length: 13 residues. V lost 3 bases to trimming and J lost 2 bases, with 7 bases between them.

Only a few counts were recorded for this clonotype. The V and J genes are TRBV20-1 and TRBJ1-1; TRBD1 is a possible D gene (5 bases). The CDR3 length is 13 residues. V was clipped by 5 bases and J by 1 base, with 11 bases between them. The germline V gene encodes CDR1 DFQATT and CDR2 SNEGSKA (reference sequence). The CDR3 sequence is CSAADSWNTEAFF. CDR3 nucleotides: TGCAGTGCTGCTGACAGCTGGAACACTGAAGCTTTCTTT.

The sample holds a few counts of this clonotype. The CDR3 protein is CASSKGGRYEQYF. In DNA, the CDR3 is TGTGCCAGCAGTAAGGGGGGCAGGTACGAGCAGTACTTC. The rearrangement uses TRBV12-3 or TRBV12-4 and TRBJ2-7; tentatively, D is TRBD1 or TRBD2 (6 bases each). CDR3 length: 13 amino acids. V was pared by 5 bases and J by 4 bases, with 12 bases between.